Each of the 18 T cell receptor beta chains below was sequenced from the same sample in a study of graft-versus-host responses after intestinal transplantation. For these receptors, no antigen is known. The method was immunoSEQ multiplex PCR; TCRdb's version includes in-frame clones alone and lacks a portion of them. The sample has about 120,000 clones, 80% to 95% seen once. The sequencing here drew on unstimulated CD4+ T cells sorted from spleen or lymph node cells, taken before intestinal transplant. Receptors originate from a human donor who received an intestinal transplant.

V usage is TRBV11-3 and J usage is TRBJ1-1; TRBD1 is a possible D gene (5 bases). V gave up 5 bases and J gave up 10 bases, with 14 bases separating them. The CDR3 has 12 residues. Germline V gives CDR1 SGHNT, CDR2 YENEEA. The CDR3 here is CASSLPGQPAFF. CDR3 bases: TGTGCCAGCAGCCTCCCAGGGCAACCAGCTTTCTTT.

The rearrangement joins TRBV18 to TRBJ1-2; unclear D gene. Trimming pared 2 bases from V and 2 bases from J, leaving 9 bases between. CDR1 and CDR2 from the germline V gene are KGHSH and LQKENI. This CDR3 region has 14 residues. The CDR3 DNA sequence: TGTGCCAGCTCACCAACCGGCAACAACTATGGCTACACCTTC. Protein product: CASSPTGNNYGYTF.

CDR3 protein: CASNAGDYEQYF. The CDR3 nucleotides are TGTGCCAGCAACGCGGGAGACTACGAGCAGTACTTC. The chain is built from TRBV2 and TRBJ2-7, with 7 bases matching TRBD2. Trimming at V came to 7 bases and at J to 3 bases, leaving 3 bases not matched to a gene. Germline CDR1 reads SNHLY; CDR2 reads FYNNEI. There are 12 residues in the CDR3.

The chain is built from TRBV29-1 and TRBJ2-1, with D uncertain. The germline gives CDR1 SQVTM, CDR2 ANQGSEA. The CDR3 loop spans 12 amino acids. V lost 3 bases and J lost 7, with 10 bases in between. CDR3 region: CSVDRFGNEQFF. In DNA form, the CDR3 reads TGCAGCGTTGATAGGTTTGGGAATGAGCAGTTCTTC.

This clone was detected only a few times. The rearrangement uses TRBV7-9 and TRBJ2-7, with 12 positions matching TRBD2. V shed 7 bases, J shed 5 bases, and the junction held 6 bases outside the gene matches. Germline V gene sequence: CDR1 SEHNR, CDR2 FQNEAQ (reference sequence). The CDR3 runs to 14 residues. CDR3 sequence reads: CASINRLAGDEQYF. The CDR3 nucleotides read TGTGCCAGCATCAACCGACTAGCGGGAGACGAGCAGTACTTC. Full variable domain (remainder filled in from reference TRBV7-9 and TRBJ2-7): DTGVSQNPRHKITKRGQNVTFRCDPISEHNRLYWYRQTLGQGPEFLTYFQNEAQLEKSRLLSDRFSAERPKGSFSTLEIQRTEQGDSAMYLCASINRLAGDEQYFGPGTRLTVT.

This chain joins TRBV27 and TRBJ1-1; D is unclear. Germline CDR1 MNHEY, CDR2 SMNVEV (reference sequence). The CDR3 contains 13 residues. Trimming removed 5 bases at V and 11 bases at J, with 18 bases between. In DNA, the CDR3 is TGTGCCAGCAGTCCAGAGCCCGGATTGGGGGCTTTCTTT. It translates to CASSPEPGLGAFF.

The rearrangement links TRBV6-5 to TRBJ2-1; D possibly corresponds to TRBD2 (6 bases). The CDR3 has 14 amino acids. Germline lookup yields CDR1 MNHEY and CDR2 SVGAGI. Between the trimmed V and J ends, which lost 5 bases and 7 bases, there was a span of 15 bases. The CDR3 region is CASSTDYSANEQFF. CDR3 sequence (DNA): TGTGCCAGCAGTACGGACTACTCGGCGAATGAGCAGTTCTTC.

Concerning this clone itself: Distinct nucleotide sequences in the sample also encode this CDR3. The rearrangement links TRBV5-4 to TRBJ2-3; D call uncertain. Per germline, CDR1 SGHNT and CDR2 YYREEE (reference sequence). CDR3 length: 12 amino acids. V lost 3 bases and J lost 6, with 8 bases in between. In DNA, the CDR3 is TGTGCCAGCAGCTCCCTCACGGATACGCAGTATTTT. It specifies CASSSLTDTQYF. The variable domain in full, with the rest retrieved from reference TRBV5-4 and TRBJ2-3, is ETGVTQSPTHLIKTRGQQVTLRCSSQSGHNTVSWYQQALGQGPQFIFQYYREEENGRGNFPPRFSGLQFPNYSSELNVNALELDDSALYLCASSSLTDTQYFGPGTRLTVL.

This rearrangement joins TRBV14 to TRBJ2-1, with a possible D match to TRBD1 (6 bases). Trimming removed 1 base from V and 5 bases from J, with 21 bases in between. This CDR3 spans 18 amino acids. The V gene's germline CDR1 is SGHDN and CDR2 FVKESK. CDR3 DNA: TGTGCCAGCAGCCAAGCTAAATACAGGGCACTACGGGACAATGAGCAGTTCTTC. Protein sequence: CASSQAKYRALRDNEQFF.

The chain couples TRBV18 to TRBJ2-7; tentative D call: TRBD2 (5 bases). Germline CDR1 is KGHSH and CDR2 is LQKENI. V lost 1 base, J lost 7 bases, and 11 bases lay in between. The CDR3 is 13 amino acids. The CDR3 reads CASSPQDSWEQYF. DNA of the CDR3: TGTGCCAGCTCACCACAGGACTCCTGGGAGCAGTACTTC. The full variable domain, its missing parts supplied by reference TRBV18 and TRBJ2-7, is NAGVMQNPRHLVRRRGQEARLRCSPMKGHSHVYWYRQLPEEGLKFMVYLQKENIIDESGMPKERFSAEFPKEGPSILRIQQVVRGDSAAYFCASSPQDSWEQYFGPGTRLTVT.

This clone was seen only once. The CDR3 spells CASSQDLGDSNQPQHF. For the CDR3, the DNA is TGCGCCAGCAGCCAAGATCTTGGGGACAGCAATCAGCCCCAGCATTTT. The chain links TRBV4-1 to TRBJ1-5; TRBD1 is a possible D gene (5 bases). Trimming removed 0 bases at V and 1 base at J, with 10 bases between. The germline V gene has CDR1 MGHRA and CDR2 YSYEKL. This CDR3 is built from 16 residues.

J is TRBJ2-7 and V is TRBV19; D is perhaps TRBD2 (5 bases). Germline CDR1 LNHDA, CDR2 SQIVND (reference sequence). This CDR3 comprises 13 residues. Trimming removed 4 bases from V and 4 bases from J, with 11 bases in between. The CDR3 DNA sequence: TGTGCCAGTAGTAGAGGACGGGATTACGAGCAGTACTTC. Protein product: CASSRGRDYEQYF.

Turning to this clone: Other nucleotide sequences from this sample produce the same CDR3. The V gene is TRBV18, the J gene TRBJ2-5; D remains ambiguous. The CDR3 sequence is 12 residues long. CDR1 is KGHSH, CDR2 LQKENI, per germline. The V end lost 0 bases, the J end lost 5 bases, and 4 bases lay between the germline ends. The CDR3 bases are TGTGCCAGCTCACCACCGGGGGAGACCCAGTACTTC. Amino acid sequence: CASSPPGETQYF. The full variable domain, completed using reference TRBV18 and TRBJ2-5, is NAGVMQNPRHLVRRRGQEARLRCSPMKGHSHVYWYRQLPEEGLKFMVYLQKENIIDESGMPKERFSAEFPKEGPSILRIQQVVRGDSAAYFCASSPPGETQYFGPGTRLLVL.

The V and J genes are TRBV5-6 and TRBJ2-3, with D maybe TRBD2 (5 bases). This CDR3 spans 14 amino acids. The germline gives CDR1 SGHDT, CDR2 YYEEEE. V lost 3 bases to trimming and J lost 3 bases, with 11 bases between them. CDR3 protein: CASSWTYGTDTQYF. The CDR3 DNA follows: TGTGCCAGCAGCTGGACTTACGGGACAGATACGCAGTATTTT.

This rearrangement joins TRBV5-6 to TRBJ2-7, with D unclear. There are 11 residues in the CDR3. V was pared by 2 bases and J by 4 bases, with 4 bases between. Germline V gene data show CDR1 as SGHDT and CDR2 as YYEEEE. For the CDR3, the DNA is TGTGCCAGCAGCTTTTTGTACGAGCAGTACTTC. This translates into CASSFLYEQYF.

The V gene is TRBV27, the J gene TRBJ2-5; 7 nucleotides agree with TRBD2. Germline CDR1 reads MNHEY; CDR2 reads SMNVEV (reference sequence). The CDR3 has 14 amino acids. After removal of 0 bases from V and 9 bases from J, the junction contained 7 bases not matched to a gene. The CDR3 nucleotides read TGTGCCAGCAGTTTATCGCTAGCGGCGGTTGCCCAGTACTTC. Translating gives CASSLSLAAVAQYF.

As DNA, the CDR3 is TGTGCCAGCAGTTTGACAGGGGGCCACGAGCAGTACTTC. It yields the protein CASSLTGGHEQYF. The chain combines TRBV27 with TRBJ2-7, with 10 bases identical to TRBD1. Germline V gives CDR1 MNHEY, CDR2 SMNVEV (reference sequence). There are 13 residues in the CDR3. V shed 3 bases and J 5 bases; nucleotides not matched to a gene: 1.

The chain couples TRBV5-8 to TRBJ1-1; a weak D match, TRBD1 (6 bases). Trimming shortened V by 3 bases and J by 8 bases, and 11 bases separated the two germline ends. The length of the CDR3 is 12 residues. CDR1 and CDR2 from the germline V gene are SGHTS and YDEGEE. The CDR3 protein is CASSSGTKEAFF. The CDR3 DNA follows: TGTGCCAGCAGCTCCGGGACAAAGGAAGCTTTCTTT.